The rows below give T cell receptor beta chains drawn from one sample of a study of CD8 T cells in ankylosing spondylitis. TCRdb independently ran MiXCR on the 5' RACE reads; one entry per CDR3 protein. The sample carries about 800,000 distinct CDR3 sequences, 12% recorded once. Material for sequencing was blood, either unsorted or a sorted T cell fraction (not recorded which). Source of these receptors: a male donor with ankylosing spondylitis. Both conserved end residues are part of each CDR3. The D gene is left open where the match is weak. Rows give clone size only sometimes, using once, few, many, or a class for an expanded clone.

V gene	D gene	clone size	J gene	CDR3 protein	CDR3 DNA
TRBV10-3	TRBD2	few	TRBJ2-1	CAISSIAGGREQFF	TGTGCCATCAGCTCCATAGCGGGGGGTAGGGAGCAGTTCTTC
TRBV20-1	TRBD1	few	TRBJ1-1	CSARDRQGGGTEAFF	TGCAGTGCTAGAGATCGACAGGGAGGGGGCACTGAAGCTTTCTTT
TRBV29-1	NA	many	TRBJ1-2	CSVASPAYWGYTF	TGCAGCGTTGCATCCCCTGCTTATTGGGGCTACACCTTC
TRBV3-1	TRBD1	NA	TRBJ2-5	CASRITGGKETQYF	TGTGCCAGCAGGATAACAGGGGGAAAAGAGACCCAGTACTTC
TRBV7-2	TRBD2	few	TRBJ2-3	CASSPPASGRTDTQYF	TGTGCCAGCAGCCCCCCGGCTAGCGGGAGAACAGATACGCAGTATTTT
TRBV25-1	NA	NA	TRBJ2-7	CASSGLTGAYEQYF	TGTGCCAGCAGTGGGCTAACGGGGGCTTACGAGCAGTACTTC
TRBV24-1	TRBD1	few	TRBJ2-1	CATNPGQGRSNEQFF	TGTGCCACCAACCCTGGACAGGGGAGGTCCAATGAGCAGTTCTTC
TRBV5-6	NA	NA	TRBJ1-5	CASSLARVRQPQHF	TGTGCCAGCAGCTTGGCCAGGGTACGCCAGCCCCAGCATTTT
TRBV5-1	NA	NA	TRBJ2-5	CASSVISLRETQYF	TGCGCCAGCAGCGTTATATCTCTGAGGGAGACCCAGTACTTC
TRBV5-1	NA	NA	TRBJ2-2	CASSVRDTRTGELFF	TGCGCCAGCAGCGTACGGGACACCCGCACCGGGGAGCTGTTTTTT
TRBV7-9	NA	few	TRBJ2-1	CASSDSFRGKAEQFF	TGTGCCAGCAGCGATTCTTTCAGGGGAAAAGCTGAGCAGTTCTTC
TRBV6-1	TRBD2	few	TRBJ2-1	CASSPRLAPNEQFF	TGTGCCAGCAGTCCCAGACTAGCACCCAATGAGCAGTTCTTC
TRBV30	TRBD1	NA	TRBJ1-1	CAWSTGGNAFF	TGTGCCTGGAGCACAGGGGGTAACGCTTTCTTT
TRBV7-3	TRBD2	NA	TRBJ2-3	CASSFGGGEDTQYF	TGTGCCAGCAGCTTTGGTGGGGGGGAAGATACGCAGTATTTT
TRBV20-1	TRBD1	few	TRBJ1-4	CSAKPGTGEEKLFF	TGCAGTGCTAAGCCCGGGACAGGGGAAGAAAAACTGTTTTTT
TRBV20-1	NA	NA	TRBJ1-5	CSAMTVNQPQHF	TGCAGTGCTATGACAGTTAATCAGCCCCAGCATTTT
TRBV5-1	TRBD1	NA	TRBJ2-5	CASTTGTGDETQYF	TGCGCCAGCACGACCGGGACAGGGGACGAGACCCAGTACTTC
TRBV20-1	NA	few	TRBJ2-1	CSARYRDPYNEQFF	TGCAGTGCCCGATACAGGGACCCCTACAATGAGCAGTTCTTC
TRBV4-3	NA	few	TRBJ2-3	CASRQVVPDTQYF	TGCGCCAGCAGACAAGTTGTCCCAGATACGCAGTATTTT
TRBV27	NA	NA	TRBJ2-7	CASSPQGPLAYEQYF	TGTGCCAGCAGTCCCCAGGGACCGCTCGCCTACGAGCAGTACTTC
TRBV6-5	NA	NA	TRBJ1-2	CASSSSPDGAYGYTF	TGTGCCAGCAGTTCCTCCCCCGACGGGGCCTATGGCTACACCTTC
TRBV6-1	NA	NA	TRBJ1-5	CASSPNRGENQPQHF	TGTGCCAGCAGTCCAAATCGGGGCGAAAATCAGCCCCAGCATTTT
TRBV25-1	TRBD1	many	TRBJ2-3	CASREDRGADTQYF	TGTGCCAGCAGGGAGGACAGGGGCGCAGATACGCAGTATTTT
TRBV9	NA	few	TRBJ2-5	CASSDPRTVQETQYF	TGTGCCAGCAGTGATCCTAGGACAGTTCAAGAGACCCAGTACTTC
TRBV28	NA	few	TRBJ1-3	CASSFLGGDAGNTIYF	TGTGCCAGCAGCTTCCTCGGAGGAGATGCTGGAAACACCATATATTTT
TRBV9	TRBD2	few	TRBJ2-5	CASSEISGGYQETQYF	TGTGCCAGCAGCGAGATTAGCGGGGGGTACCAAGAGACCCAGTACTTC
TRBV12-3/TRBV12-4	TRBD1	many	TRBJ2-7	CASTGQGGLEQYF	TGTGCCAGCACCGGACAGGGGGGCCTCGAGCAGTACTTC
TRBV4-1	NA	few	TRBJ1-1	CASSPRGDMNTEAFF	TGCGCCAGCAGCCCCCGAGGAGACATGAACACTGAAGCTTTCTTT
TRBV5-4	TRBD2	few	TRBJ2-7	CASSRTSGRAVYEQYF	TGTGCCAGCAGCCGGACTAGCGGGAGGGCCGTTTACGAGCAGTACTTC
TRBV2	TRBD2	few	TRBJ2-1	CASSRPGLVAEQFF	TGTGCCAGCAGTCGACCGGGACTAGTTGCTGAGCAGTTCTTC
TRBV20-1	NA	NA	TRBJ2-5	CSARLLQETQYF	TGCAGTGCCCGGTTGCTCCAAGAGACCCAGTACTTC
TRBV5-5	NA	NA	TRBJ2-5	CASSRAQLMAPIF	TGTGCCAGCAGTAGGGCCCAACTCATGGCACCAATCTTC
TRBV28	TRBD1	NA	TRBJ1-1	CASSFTGTGILEAFF	TGTGCCAGCAGTTTCACCGGGACAGGTATCCTTGAAGCTTTCTTT
TRBV5-1	NA	few	TRBJ2-2	CASSLISNGELFF	TGCGCCAGCAGCTTGATCTCAAACGGGGAGCTGTTTTTT
TRBV20-1	NA	NA	TRBJ2-7	CSASAPGTDEQYF	TGCAGTGCTAGTGCTCCGGGGACGGACGAGCAGTACTTC
TRBV5-1	NA	many	TRBJ1-5	CASTRNPGIQPQHF	TGCGCCAGCACCCGGAACCCGGGTATTCAGCCCCAGCATTTT
TRBV5-1	TRBD1	many	TRBJ2-1	CASSVGQGDNEQFF	TGCGCCAGCAGCGTAGGACAGGGGGACAATGAGCAGTTCTTC
TRBV5-1	NA	NA	TRBJ2-1	CASSTGWNNEQFF	TGCGCCAGCAGTACAGGGTGGAACAATGAGCAGTTCTTC
TRBV27	NA	few	TRBJ1-1	CASSRGQANWVNTEAFF	TGTGCCAGCAGTAGAGGGCAGGCGAATTGGGTGAACACTGAAGCTTTCTTT
TRBV11-2	NA	many	TRBJ1-2	CASSPHRYGYTF	TGTGCCAGCAGCCCCCATCGGTATGGCTACACCTTC
TRBV12-3/TRBV12-4	NA	NA	TRBJ2-5	CASRLRTQETQYF	TGTGCCAGCAGACTTCGGACACAAGAGACCCAGTACTTC
TRBV10-3	NA	NA	TRBJ1-5	CAISDHAGYSNQPQHF	TGTGCCATCAGTGATCACGCCGGTTATAGCAATCAGCCCCAGCATTTT
TRBV28	TRBD2	NA	TRBJ2-2	CASSLPRGGHTGELFF	TGTGCCAGCAGCCTACCTCGGGGGGGCCACACCGGGGAGCTGTTTTTT
TRBV20-1	NA	few	TRBJ2-3	CSAYRDLLADTQYF	TGCAGTGCTTACCGGGACTTACTCGCAGATACGCAGTATTTT
TRBV4-2	NA	few	TRBJ1-1	CASSQESESTEAFF	TGTGCCAGCAGCCAAGAATCAGAAAGTACTGAAGCTTTCTTT
TRBV7-2	TRBD2	few	TRBJ2-1	CASSLQSSVAGVEQFF	TGTGCCAGCAGCTTACAGAGCAGCGTAGCGGGAGTTGAGCAGTTCTTC
TRBV6-1	NA	few	TRBJ1-5	CASSEWQVNQPQHF	TGTGCCAGCAGTGAGTGGCAGGTCAATCAGCCCCAGCATTTT